Listed below are T cell receptor beta chains from one sample, sequenced in a study of cytomegalovirus exposure and HLA in healthy donors. Profiled with immunoSEQ multiplex PCR; TCRdb holds only in-frame clones, not every one. The sample lists fewer than 120,000 clones, about nine tenths occurring once. Sample: PBMCs. These receptors originate from a woman aged 18-29 years in good health and CMV-seronegative. CDR3s include the opening cysteine and the closing phenylalanine or tryptophan. The order of the fields is D gene, J gene, clone size, V gene, CDR3 protein, CDR3 DNA. The D gene is left open where the match is weak. Clone size is stated in some rows and not others, as once, few, many or a class when expanded.

D: .
J: TRBJ1-1
size: few
V: TRBV5-1
CDR3: CASSRTVKNTEAFF
DNA: TGCGCCAGCAGCCGGACAGTAAAGAACACTGAAGCTTTCTTT

D: .
J: TRBJ2-2
size: .
V: TRBV6-1
CDR3: CASSGQGTGELFF
DNA: TGTGCCAGCAGTGGCCAGGGAACCGGGGAGCTGTTTTTT

D: .
J: TRBJ2-3
size: .
V: TRBV7-2
CDR3: CASSVSDTQYF
DNA: TGTGCCAGCAGTGTCAGTGATACGCAGTATTTT

D: .
J: TRBJ1-4
size: .
V: TRBV7-9
CDR3: CASSFGGGTNEKLFF
DNA: TGTGCCAGCAGCTTCGGCGGGGGAACTAATGAAAAACTGTTTTTT

D: TRBD1
J: TRBJ2-7
size: .
V: TRBV11-1
CDR3: CASSEVGQGRYEQYF
DNA: TGTGCCAGCAGCGAAGTCGGACAGGGTCGCTACGAGCAGTACTTC

D: .
J: TRBJ1-4
size: .
V: TRBV29-1
CDR3: CSVDRDRDEKLFF
DNA: TGCAGCGTTGATCGGGATAGGGATGAAAAACTGTTTTTT

D: TRBD2
J: TRBJ2-1
size: .
V: TRBV6-5
CDR3: CASSRAGAYNEQFF
DNA: TGTGCCAGCAGCAGAGCGGGAGCCTACAATGAGCAGTTCTTC

D: .
J: TRBJ1-3
size: .
V: TRBV4-3
CDR3: CASSPNGNTIYF
DNA: TGCGCCAGCAGCCCTAATGGAAACACCATATATTTT

D: TRBD2
J: TRBJ2-2
size: .
V: TRBV4-3
CDR3: CASSLGTSGTGELFF
DNA: TGCGCCAGCAGCCTTGGGACTAGCGGTACCGGGGAGCTGTTTTTT

D: TRBD1
J: TRBJ1-1
size: .
V: TRBV30
CDR3: CAWSHDRDSYTEAFF
DNA: TGTGCCTGGAGCCACGATCGGGACAGTTACACTGAAGCTTTCTTT

D: .
J: TRBJ1-3
size: .
V: TRBV29-1
CDR3: CSAGGAGSGNTIYF
DNA: TGCAGCGCCGGGGGGGCAGGGTCTGGAAACACCATATATTTT

D: TRBD1
J: TRBJ2-2
size: .
V: TRBV27
CDR3: CASSPNTGGTGELFF
DNA: TGTGCCAGCAGCCCGAATACAGGGGGCACCGGGGAGCTGTTTTTT

D: TRBD1
J: TRBJ2-2
size: few
V: TRBV6-1
CDR3: CASSERTGETGELFF
DNA: TGTGCCAGCAGTGAGAGGACAGGGGAAACCGGGGAGCTGTTTTTT

D: TRBD2
J: TRBJ2-1
size: .
V: TRBV6-1
CDR3: CASSEAPAGGYNEQFF
DNA: TGTGCCAGCAGTGAAGCGCCGGCGGGGGGGTACAATGAGCAGTTCTTC

D: TRBD2
J: TRBJ2-3
size: once
V: TRBV7-2
CDR3: CASSRGAGGGTDTQYF
DNA: TGTGCCAGCAGCCGGGGGGCGGGGGGAGGCACAGATACGCAGTATTTT

D: .
J: TRBJ2-5
size: once
V: TRBV29-1
CDR3: CSALGGAGGLAVQTQYF
DNA: TGCAGCGCATTGGGGGGGGCTGGCGGGCTAGCGGTGCAGACCCAGTACTTC

D: .
J: TRBJ2-7
size: .
V: TRBV4-2
CDR3: CASRRGQLILGVDEQYF
DNA: TGTGCCAGCCGGCGGGGGCAACTTATCCTAGGGGTAGACGAGCAGTACTTC

D: .
J: TRBJ1-2
size: .
V: TRBV25-1
CDR3: CASSDPQYYGYTF
DNA: TGTGCCAGCAGTGACCCCCAATACTATGGCTACACCTTC

D: TRBD2
J: TRBJ2-7
size: .
V: TRBV25-1
CDR3: CASSVRLGGLEAGEQYF
DNA: TGTGCCAGCAGTGTTCGTCTCGGGGGGTTGGAAGCAGGCGAGCAGTACTTC

D: .
J: TRBJ2-5
size: .
V: TRBV28
CDR3: CASSSARPNREQETQYF
DNA: TGTGCCAGCAGTTCTGCTAGACCGAACAGGGAACAAGAGACCCAGTACTTC

D: TRBD2
J: TRBJ2-3
size: .
V: TRBV10-2
CDR3: CASSEAGGGTGTQYF
DNA: TGCGCCAGCAGTGAAGCGGGAGGGGGCACGGGAACGCAGTATTTT

D: TRBD1
J: TRBJ1-2
size: .
V: TRBV20-1
CDR3: CSARTGYGYTF
DNA: TGCAGTGCTCGGACAGGGTATGGCTACACCTTC

D: TRBD1
J: TRBJ2-1
size: .
V: TRBV28
CDR3: CASSPDRVYNEQFF
DNA: TGTGCCAGCAGCCCGGACAGGGTCTACAATGAGCAGTTCTTC

D: .
J: TRBJ1-1
size: .
V: TRBV7-2
CDR3: CANSRSGNTEAFF
DNA: TGTGCCAACAGCCGATCGGGGAACACTGAAGCTTTCTTT

D: .
J: TRBJ1-2
size: few
V: TRBV28
CDR3: CASSLLASAAYGYTF
DNA: TGTGCCAGCAGTTTATTAGCGTCCGCCGCCTATGGCTACACCTTC

D: TRBD1
J: TRBJ2-3
size: .
V: TRBV7-7
CDR3: CASSEGALPTDTQYF
DNA: TGTGCTAGCAGCGAGGGGGCGCTACCCACAGATACGCAGTATTTT

D: .
J: TRBJ1-1
size: .
V: TRBV10-3
CDR3: CAIGSTRGTEAFF
DNA: TGTGCCATCGGCTCTACGCGGGGCACTGAAGCTTTCTTT

D: .
J: TRBJ1-1
size: .
V: TRBV30
CDR3: CAWSVPGVRTEAFF
DNA: TGTGCCTGGAGTGTACCAGGGGTGAGGACTGAAGCTTTCTTT

D: .
J: TRBJ1-5
size: .
V: TRBV27
CDR3: CASSLTPTTGQPQHF
DNA: TGTGCCAGCAGTTTAACGCCGACCACGGGGCAGCCCCAGCATTTT

D: TRBD1
J: TRBJ2-3
size: .
V: TRBV29-1
CDR3: CSVEDLTGQWTPGDTDTQYF
DNA: TGCAGCGTTGAAGATCTTACGGGACAGTGGACCCCAGGAGACACAGATACGCAGTATTTT

D: TRBD2
J: TRBJ2-7
size: .
V: TRBV28
CDR3: CASSLGGTSGRAHEQYF
DNA: TGTGCCAGCAGTTTAGGCGGAACTAGCGGGAGGGCCCACGAGCAGTACTTC